The 11 T cell receptor beta chains below come from one sample, sequenced in a study of post-analysis software for immune sequencing data (dated by TCRdb to the mid-2010s). Library preparation employed PCR. For sequencing, an Illumina HiSeq 2500 was employed. To reduce PCR and sequencing biases, unique molecular identifiers were incorporated into the TCR beta cDNA libraries. TCRdb took the public reads, trimmed them with fastp at Q25, ran MiXCR for clone calling and kept in-frame beta chains. All rows with the same CDR3 protein become a single entry with the most common DNA and genes. The sample contains about 820,000 distinct CDR3 sequences, approximately 57% of them found a single time. About 4.8% of the sample is taken by the ten largest. The investigation overall reported the following: Patients showed significantly higher frequencies than controls for 4 or 5 TRBV segments, among them TRBV5-6, TRBV5-1 and TRBV20-1.

These receptors are not linked to any known antigen. The material sequenced was blood. These receptors originate from a girl between 5 and 17 years old with multiple sclerosis.

In regard to this clonotype: One end of the junction fails to match germline, which may point to a read error. V is TRBV7-3 and J is TRBJ2-1; 10 bases match TRBD1. CDR3 length: 14 amino acids. Germline assignment: CDR1 SGHTA and CDR2 FQGTGA. CDR3: CASSLQTGGNGQFF. Written as DNA, the CDR3 is TGTGCCAGCAGCCTACAGACAGGGGGCAATGGGCAGTTCTTC.

The chain carries TRBV12-3 or TRBV12-4 and TRBJ2-6; no reliable D call. V was shortened by 9 bases and J by 0 bases, with 18 bases between the two germline ends. The CDR3 contains 17 residues. CDR3 loop: CASCGPGSNSGANVLTF. The CDR3 DNA sequence: TGTGCCAGTTGTGGGCCAGGATCCAACTCTGGGGCCAACGTCCTGACTTTC.

V and J are TRBV20-1 and TRBJ1-2; D not resolved. The CDR3 consists of 14 residues. The germline CDR1 and CDR2 sequences are DFQATT and SNEGSKA (reference sequence). V lost 3 bases and J 1 base, leaving 12 bases between the germline ends. The CDR3 protein is CSASIPQDNYGYTF. The CDR3 bases are TGCAGTGCTAGTATCCCTCAGGATAACTATGGCTACACCTTC.

V is TRBV12-3 or TRBV12-4 and J is TRBJ1-6, with D possibly being TRBD1 (5 bases). The V end lost 1 base, the J end lost 6 bases, and 10 bases lay between the germline ends. The CDR3 consists of 15 residues. As DNA, the CDR3 is TGTGCCAGCAGTTTAGTGGGGGAAGGTAATTCACCCCTCCACTTT. As protein: CASSLVGEGNSPLHF.

The chain uses TRBV6-5 and TRBJ2-2; a weak D match, TRBD1 (6 bases). Germline assignment: CDR1 MNHEY and CDR2 SVGAGI. The CDR3 is 16 amino acids. The V and J ends lost 6 bases and 1 base respectively, with 15 bases between them. The chain's CDR3 is CASRRGSFLNTGELFF. CDR3 DNA sequence: TGTGCCAGCAGGAGGGGGTCATTTTTGAACACCGGGGAGCTGTTTTTT.

This clonotype was observed a single time. The rearrangement joins TRBV3-1 to TRBJ2-1; 12 bases agree with TRBD2. The germline gives CDR1 LGHDT, CDR2 YNNKEL (reference sequence). The V gene end was trimmed by 1 base and the J gene end by 7 bases; junction bases not matched to a gene: 8. This CDR3 comprises 17 residues. The CDR3 region is CASSQAPSGRASNEQFF. The CDR3 DNA reads as TGTGCCAGCAGCCAAGCGCCTAGCGGGAGGGCCTCGAATGAGCAGTTCTTC.

This clonotype came up a few times. The rearrangement links TRBV7-8 to TRBJ2-7; D unresolved. Germline assignment: CDR1 SGHVS and CDR2 FQNEAQ. This CDR3 region has 18 residues. V dropped 3 bases and J dropped 3 bases, with 24 bases sitting between them. DNA for the CDR3: TGTGCCAGCAGCTTTTCTCTCCGTGACCGGCTACGTGACTACGAGCAGTACTTC. This gives the protein CASSFSLRDRLRDYEQYF.

The chain joins TRBV6-1 to TRBJ2-7; TRBD2 matches 7 bases. J lost 3 bases, V lost 9 bases, and 11 bases had no gene match. This CDR3 contains 14 residues. Germline V lookup: CDR1 MNHNS, CDR2 SASEGT. The CDR3, as DNA: TGTGCCAGTGACGACGGGGGGAGTTACTACGAGCAGTACTTC. Protein: CASDDGGSYYEQYF.

The chain carries TRBV7-2 and TRBJ1-2; D remains ambiguous. This CDR3 is 12 amino acids long. Germline CDR1 and CDR2: SGHTA and FQGNSA. V was clipped by 1 base and J by 3 bases, with 3 bases between them. The CDR3 region is CASSLVYYGYTF. Here the CDR3 DNA reads TGTGCCAGCAGCTTAGTTTACTATGGCTACACCTTC.

The chain couples TRBV20-1 to TRBJ2-5; tentative D call: TRBD1 (6 bases). The last part of the DNA fits TRBJ2-7 better; the J call may be wrong. Germline CDR1 DFQATT, CDR2 SNEGSKA (reference sequence). The CDR3 runs 12 residues. DNA of the CDR3: TGCAGTGCTCATGACAGGATGTACGAGCAGTACTTC. Encoded protein: CSAHDRMYEQYF.

V is TRBV7-3 and J is TRBJ2-5, with D perhaps TRBD1 (5 bases). Germline V CDR1 and CDR2: SGHTA, FQGTGA. V lost 2 bases, J lost 11 bases, and 24 bases lay in between. CDR3 size: 16 residues. The CDR3 DNA reads TGTGCCAGCAGCTTATCGGACAAGGGGCCGCCCTACAAGCAGTACTTC. Protein: CASSLSDKGPPYKQYF.